The 30 T cell receptor beta chains below were found in one sample sequenced in a study of cytotoxic CD8 clonotypes in ibrutinib-treated CLL (dated by TCRdb to the early 2020s). Library preparation was by the immunoSEQ multiplex PCR assay. TCRdb took over this immuneACCESS table, retaining in-frame rearrangements with V and J assigned. Such tables are incomplete; in checked studies, under half of the missing clones stem from an unresolved V gene, and the remainder is unexplained. For this sample the table gives about 56,000 clones, of which around 55% were detected only once. The top ten hold just over 20% of the sample. Sample time point, as interpreted from the label and publication: around 2 years on ibrutinib. This material consisted of PBMCs, taken after 24 months of ibrutinib treatment. The receptors were sampled from a human donor with chronic lymphocytic leukemia.

The chain links TRBV7-8 to TRBJ2-2; 7 nucleotides align to TRBD1. This CDR3 region has 16 residues. V dropped 4 bases and J dropped 8; count of bases not matched to a gene: 13. Per the germline V gene, CDR1 is SGHVS and CDR2 is FQNEAQ. Here the CDR3 DNA reads TGTGCCAGCAGCTCGCCCGGGACAGACTTGTTAGGGGAGCTGTTTTTT. Translation: CASSSPGTDLLGELFF.

This clone has a single count. This chain links TRBV19 with TRBJ2-6, with a weak D call TRBD1 (6 bases). The V and J ends lost 3 bases and 1 base respectively, with 16 bases between them. Germline loops: CDR1 LNHDA, CDR2 SQIVND (reference sequence). The CDR3 sequence is 18 residues long. CDR3 region: CASSIQTGRSSGANVLTF. CDR3 DNA: TGTGCCAGTAGTATCCAGACAGGACGCTCTTCTGGGGCCAACGTCCTGACTTTC.

This clone was found many times. The rearrangement links TRBV1 to TRBJ1-1; the table names TRBD1, a call not compared with the DNA. TRBV1 is given as a pseudogene. The CDR3 sequence is 16 residues long. CDR3: CTSSPLGTAGVGEAFF. Written as DNA, the CDR3 is TGCACCAGCAGCCCCCTCGGGACAGCTGGGGTTGGTGAAGCTTTCTTT.

This clone was seen a few times. The chain combines TRBV6-1 with TRBJ2-1; 9 positions match TRBD2. The CDR3 contains 14 residues. After removal of 8 bases from V and 4 bases from J, the junction contained 6 bases not matched to a gene. CDR1 is MNHNS and CDR2 is SASEGT in the germline V gene. The CDR3: CASWGSGSYNEQFF. The CDR3 bases are TGTGCCAGCTGGGGTAGCGGGAGTTACAATGAGCAGTTCTTC.

The V and J genes are TRBV2 and TRBJ1-5; 8 nucleotides match TRBD1. The J segment lost 9 bases and the V segment lost 5 bases, leaving 9 bases of the junction unmatched. The CDR3 sequence is 14 residues long. The germline V gene has CDR1 SNHLY and CDR2 FYNNEI. The CDR3 loop reads CASSPGTGPSPQHF. The DNA for the CDR3 is TGTGCCAGCAGTCCCGGGACAGGACCATCGCCCCAGCATTTT.

The chain has TRBV10-3 and TRBJ2-3; 9 bases are a match to TRBD2. V trimming: 0 bases; J trimming: 8 bases; junction bases outside the gene matches: 9. Germline CDR1 reads ENHRY; CDR2 reads SYGVKD. This CDR3 region has 16 residues. CDR3 region: CAISESATSGPSTQYF. DNA for the CDR3: TGTGCCATCAGTGAGTCGGCGACTAGCGGTCCTAGTACGCAGTATTTT.

The chain uses TRBV28 and TRBJ1-5; D unresolved. The length of the CDR3 is 16 residues. From germline, CDR1 is MDHEN and CDR2 SYDVKM. Trimming shortened V by 3 bases and J by 1 base, and 13 bases separated the two germline ends. The CDR3 is CASSFVLRASNQPQHF. CDR3 bases: TGTGCCAGCAGTTTCGTTTTGAGGGCGAGCAATCAGCCCCAGCATTTT.

The chain links TRBV5-1 to TRBJ2-2, with TRBD1 matching over 7 bases. The V and J ends lost 4 bases and 2 bases, in that order; junction bases with no gene match: 5. The CDR3 covers 15 residues. Germline CDR1 reads SGHRS; CDR2 reads YFSETQ. The CDR3 DNA follows: TGCGCCAGCAGCCTTAGGGGGCAAAACACCGGGGAGCTGTTTTTT. Encoded protein: CASSLRGQNTGELFF. The whole variable domain, remainder taken from reference TRBV5-1 and TRBJ2-2, is KAGVTQTPRYLIKTRGQQVTLSCSPISGHRSVSWYQQTPGQGLQFLFEYFSETQRNKGNFPGRFSGRQFSNSRSEMNVSTLELGDSALYLCASSLRGQNTGELFFGEGSRLTVL.

The chain uses TRBV21-1 and TRBJ2-1; the table gives TRBD1 as D, unverified against the DNA. TRBV21-1 is deemed a pseudogene. This CDR3 is built from 18 residues. CDR3 nucleotides: TGTGCCAGCAGCAATTTTAAGGGGGTCCTTAGCTCCTACAATGAGCAGTTCTTC. Amino acid sequence: CASSNFKGVLSSYNEQFF.

The rearrangement links TRBV28 to TRBJ1-3; D is possibly TRBD1 (6 bases). The V gene's germline CDR1 is MDHEN and CDR2 SYDVKM. V lost 5 bases and J lost 7, with 21 bases in between. This CDR3 has 16 amino acids. Here the CDR3 DNA reads TGTGCCAGCAGTCCGACAGGCGACCCCCACGGGAACACCATATATTTT. As protein: CASSPTGDPHGNTIYF. The full variable domain, in which reference TRBV28 and TRBJ1-3 provide the parts outside the CDR3, is DVKVTQSSRYLVKRTGEKVFLECVQDMDHENMFWYRQDPGLGLRLIYFSYDVKMKEKGDIPEGYSVSREKKERFSLILESASTNQTSMYLCASSPTGDPHGNTIYFGEGSWLTVV.

The chain links TRBV6-5 to TRBJ1-6, with 9 bases matching TRBD1. With V trimmed by 5 bases and J by 9 bases, 5 bases remained unmatched. Germline CDR1 is MNHEY and CDR2 is SVGAGI. This CDR3 spans 14 amino acids. CDR3: CASSETGGISPLHF. CDR3 coding DNA: TGTGCCAGCAGTGAAACAGGGGGCATTTCACCCCTCCACTTT.

The chain links TRBV5-4 to TRBJ2-7; 8 nucleotides match TRBD2. The length of the CDR3 is 17 residues. The trim removed 0 bases at V and 0 bases at J, leaving 8 bases unmatched. The V gene's germline CDR1 is SGHNT and CDR2 YYREEE (reference sequence). CDR3 coding DNA: TGTGCCAGCAGCTTGGGGGTAGCGGGGCCATCCTCCTACGAGCAGTACTTC. Protein product: CASSLGVAGPSSYEQYF.

This clone has at least ten counts. This rearrangement joins TRBV6-5 to TRBJ2-7, with 7 bases aligning to TRBD2. V gave up 6 bases and J gave up 6 bases; unmatched junction bases: 14. The CDR3 consists of 15 residues. Germline V gene sequence: CDR1 MNHEY, CDR2 SVGAGI. CDR3 bases: TGTGCCAGCAGCCCCCTCGCCAGGGACTATTCCGAGCAGTACTTC. Protein: CASSPLARDYSEQYF.

The chain couples TRBV19 to TRBJ1-4; no clear D gene. V was cut by 4 bases and J by 8 bases, with 17 bases left in between. The CDR3 consists of 15 residues. Germline values: CDR1 LNHDA, CDR2 SQIVND (reference sequence). The DNA of the CDR3 is TGTGCCAGTAGTACTAGGTATTGGAGGGAAGAAAAACTGTTTTTT. The encoded protein is CASSTRYWREEKLFF.

V and J are TRBV6-9 and TRBJ2-5, with D possibly being TRBD2 (5 bases). The germline CDR1 and CDR2 sequences are MNHGY and SVAAGI. The CDR3 is made up of 15 amino acids. V lost 8 bases and J 3 bases, leaving 19 bases between the germline ends. CDR3 in DNA: TGTGCCAGCGAGAGGGAGCTCAAGCCCAAAGAGACCCAGTACTTC. Its protein is CASERELKPKETQYF.

In this sample, this clone turned up once. The chain combines TRBV2 with TRBJ1-2; TRBD1 matches at 7 bases. The V and J ends lost 6 bases and 5 bases, in that order; junction bases with no gene match: 6. This CDR3 region has 13 residues. The germline gives CDR1 SNHLY, CDR2 FYNNEI. The CDR3 sequence: CASRNGTDYGYTF. The CDR3 DNA reads TGTGCCAGCAGAAACGGGACAGATTATGGCTACACCTTC.

This chain joins TRBV7-6 and TRBJ2-5; D not resolved. This CDR3 region has 14 residues. V was clipped by 5 bases and J by 7 bases, with 17 bases between them. Germline CDR1 is SGHVS and CDR2 is FNYEAQ. Here the CDR3 DNA reads TGTGCCAGCAGCCCCCAGATAGGCGGTGGGACCCAGTACTTC. It encodes CASSPQIGGGTQYF. The full variable domain, rest sourced from reference TRBV7-6 and TRBJ2-5, is GAGVSQSPRYKVTKRGQDVALRCDPISGHVSLYWYRQALGQGPEFLTYFNYEAQQDKSGLPNDRFSAERPEGSISTLTIQRTEQRDSAMYRCASSPQIGGGTQYFGPGTRLLVL.

This clone was seen ten or more times. The V gene is TRBV6-5, the J gene TRBJ1-6; D might be TRBD1 (5 bases). The germline CDR1 and CDR2 sequences are MNHEY and SVGAGI. The V gene lost 8 bases and the J gene lost 3 bases, with 11 bases spanning the gap. The CDR3 contains 14 residues. CDR3 DNA: TGTGCCAGCCGCAGGGACGGCTATAATTCACCCCTCCACTTT. Translation gives CASRRDGYNSPLHF.

This sequence joins TRBV7-2 and TRBJ2-7; D tentatively fits TRBD1 or TRBD2 (6 bases each). Germline V gene data show CDR1 as SGHTA and CDR2 as FQGNSA. The CDR3 sequence is 14 residues long. Trimming removed 5 bases from V and 4 bases from J, with 15 bases in between. The CDR3 reads CASSPLGGVYEQYF. The CDR3, as DNA: TGTGCCAGCAGCCCCCTCGGGGGCGTTTACGAGCAGTACTTC.

This clone was recorded a few times. The chain uses TRBV28 and TRBJ2-3; 8 bases align to TRBD2. Germline V gene sequence: CDR1 MDHEN, CDR2 SYDVKM. CDR3 length: 14 amino acids. V lost 5 bases, J lost 3 bases, and 4 bases stayed unmatched. CDR3 sequence (DNA): TGTGCCAGCAGTCCTATAGCGGGGACAGATACGCAGTATTTT. This encodes CASSPIAGTDTQYF.

The genes are TRBV7-4 and TRBJ2-5, with D perhaps matching TRBD1 or TRBD2 (5 bases each). The CDR3 loop spans 14 amino acids. The germline V and J ends were trimmed by 5 bases and 1 base, with 11 bases remaining between them. The germline CDR1 and CDR2 sequences are SGHVT and SQSDAQ. CDR3 nucleotide sequence: TGTGCCAGCAGCAACCGGGACGGCCAAGAGACCCAGTACTTC. This codes for CASSNRDGQETQYF.

V is TRBV7-6 and J is TRBJ2-7; tentatively, D is TRBD1 (5 bases). The CDR3 length is 15 residues. V was pared by 2 bases and J by 3 bases, with 14 bases between. Germline assignment: CDR1 SGHVS and CDR2 FNYEAQ. DNA of the CDR3: TGTGCCAGCAGCTTATCCCCCGCAGGGTTCTACGAGCAGTACGTC. As protein: CASSLSPAGFYEQYV.

The chain links TRBV6-6 to TRBJ2-7; D may match TRBD1 or TRBD2 (5 bases each). The germline V gene has CDR1 MNHNY and CDR2 SVGAGI (reference sequence). The CDR3 runs to 13 residues. The germline V and J ends were trimmed by 4 bases and 3 bases, with 10 bases remaining between them. The CDR3 nucleotides read TGTGCCAGCAGTTCTTGGGACCTCTACGAGCAGTACTTC. Its protein product is CASSSWDLYEQYF.

V is TRBV11-2 and J is TRBJ2-1; D possibly matches TRBD1 or TRBD2 (6 bases each). V shed 5 bases and J shed 15 bases, with 17 bases lying between them. In germline, CDR1 is SGHAT, CDR2 FQNNGV. This CDR3 region has 12 residues. CDR3 nucleotides: TGTGCCAGCAGCCCTGCCGGGGGCCCCCTGTTCTTC. It translates to CASSPAGGPLFF.

The J gene is TRBJ2-2, the V gene TRBV6-1, with D perhaps matching TRBD2 (5 bases). The germline V gene encodes CDR1 MNHNS and CDR2 SASEGT. This CDR3 spans 13 amino acids. V lost 8 bases and J lost 6, with 13 bases in between. CDR3 loop: CASEGVAAGELFF. Written as DNA, the CDR3 is TGTGCCAGCGAGGGAGTCGCTGCCGGGGAGCTGTTTTTT.

The rearrangement joins TRBV7-9 to TRBJ2-5, with D unresolved. CDR3 size: 13 residues. V lost 5 bases, J lost 4 bases, and 11 bases lay in between. The V gene's germline CDR1 is SEHNR and CDR2 FQNEAQ (reference sequence). The CDR3 bases are TGTGCCAGCAGCGTTAGAGTTAGAGAGACCCAGTACTTC. Translating gives CASSVRVRETQYF. Full variable domain (remainder filled in from reference TRBV7-9 and TRBJ2-5): DTGVSQNPRHKITKRGQNVTFRCDPISEHNRLYWYRQTLGQGPEFLTYFQNEAQLEKSRLLSDRFSAERPKGSFSTLEIQRTEQGDSAMYLCASSVRVRETQYFGPGTRLLVL.

The CDR3: CASRASNYGYTF. The CDR3 nucleotides read TGTGCCAGCAGGGCATCGAACTATGGCTACACCTTC. This chain joins TRBV28 and TRBJ1-2; D uncertain. Per the germline V gene, CDR1 is MDHEN and CDR2 is SYDVKM. Trimming stripped 6 bases from V and 2 bases from J, with 7 bases between. This CDR3 comprises 12 residues.

This clone was observed a single time. The chain is built from TRBV7-8 and TRBJ2-3, with 7 bases that match TRBD2. The CDR3 has 16 amino acids. CDR1 is SGHVS and CDR2 is FQNEAQ in the germline V gene. J was trimmed by 4 bases and V by 2 bases; bases with no gene match: 9. CDR3 sequence: CASSLSTSARPDTQYF. The CDR3 bases are TGTGCCAGCAGCTTATCCACTAGCGCAAGACCAGATACGCAGTATTTT.

This rearrangement joins TRBV14 to TRBJ2-7; D is unclear. From germline, CDR1 is SGHDN and CDR2 FVKESK. Between the trimmed V and J ends, which lost 4 bases and 4 bases, there was a span of 8 bases. The CDR3 contains 12 residues. In DNA form, the CDR3 reads TGTGCCAGCAGCCTTGGAAGATACGAGCAGTACTTC. As protein: CASSLGRYEQYF.

This clone was seen a handful of times. The chain has TRBV5-8 and TRBJ2-1, with 7 bases matching TRBD2. The germline gives CDR1 SGHTS, CDR2 YDEGEE. The CDR3 runs to 13 residues. Trimming took 2 bases from V and 8 from J; bases not matched to a gene: 4. The CDR3 DNA follows: TGTGCCAGCAGCTTTCAGGCGGGGGATGAGCAGTTCTTC. Translation: CASSFQAGDEQFF. Full variable domain (remainder filled in from reference TRBV5-8 and TRBJ2-1): EAGVTQSPTHLIKTRGQQATLRCSPISGHTSVYWYQQALGLGLQFLLWYDEGEERNRGNFPPRFSGRQFPNYSSELNVNALELEDSALYLCASSFQAGDEQFFGPGTRLTVL.